This T cell receptor beta chain comes out of a study of T cells in Graves' hyperthyroidism and ophthalmopathy. Per germline, CDR1 SGHVS and CDR2 FNYEAQ. V lost 2 bases, J lost 8 bases, and 9 bases stayed unmatched. This CDR3 spans 15 amino acids. RNA transcripts yielded amplified TCR beta CDR3 regions. The study used the HTBI primer set for a first-round RT-PCR of the TCR CDR3. TCRdb reprocessed the multiplex PCR reads via MiXCR and lists one record per CDR3 protein. The data contain about 640,000 distinct CDR3 sequences, less than 25% of them singletons. The TCR sequence derives from a man aged 30-40 years with Graves' ophthalmopathy. V and J are TRBV7-6 and TRBJ1-5; 7 bases fit TRBD1. Sequenced input: blood. CDR3 sequence: CASSLTTGPREPQHF. CDR3 DNA: TGTGCCAGCAGCTTAACGACAGGGCCGAGGGAGCCCCAGCATTTT.